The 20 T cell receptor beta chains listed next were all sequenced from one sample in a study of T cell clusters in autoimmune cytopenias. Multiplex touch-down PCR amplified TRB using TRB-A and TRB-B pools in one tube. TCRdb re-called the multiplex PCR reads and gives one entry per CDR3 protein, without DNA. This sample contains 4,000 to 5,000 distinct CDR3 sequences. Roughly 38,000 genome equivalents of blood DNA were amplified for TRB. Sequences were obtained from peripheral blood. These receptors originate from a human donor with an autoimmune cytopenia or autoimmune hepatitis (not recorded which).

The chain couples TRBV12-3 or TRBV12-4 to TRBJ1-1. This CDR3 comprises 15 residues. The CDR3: CASSLFDNLNTEAFF.

The chain's CDR3 is CASSASNRDREYF. J is TRBJ2-7 and V is TRBV18; TCRdb picks TRBD1, but there is no DNA to check that call. The CDR3 runs 13 residues. CDR1 is KGHSH and CDR2 is LQKENI in the germline V gene.

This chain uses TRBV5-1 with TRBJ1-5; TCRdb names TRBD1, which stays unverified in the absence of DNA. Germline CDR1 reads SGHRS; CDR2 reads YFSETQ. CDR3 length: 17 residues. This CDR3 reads CASSLGGQGVGNQPQHF. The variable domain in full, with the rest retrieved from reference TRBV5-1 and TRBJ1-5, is KAGVTQTPRYLIKTRGQQVTLSCSPISGHRSVSWYQQTPGQGLQFLFEYFSETQRNKGNFPGRFSGRQFSNSRSEMNVSTLELGDSALYLCASSLGGQGVGNQPQHFGDGTRLSIL.

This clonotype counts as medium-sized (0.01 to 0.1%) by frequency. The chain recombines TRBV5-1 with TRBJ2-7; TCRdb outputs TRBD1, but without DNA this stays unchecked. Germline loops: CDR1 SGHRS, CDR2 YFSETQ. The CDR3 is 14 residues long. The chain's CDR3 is CASSWGTGGYEQYF.

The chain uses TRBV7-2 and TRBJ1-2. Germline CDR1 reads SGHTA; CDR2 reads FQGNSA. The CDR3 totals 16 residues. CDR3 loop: CASSFSGDPSRDGYTF.

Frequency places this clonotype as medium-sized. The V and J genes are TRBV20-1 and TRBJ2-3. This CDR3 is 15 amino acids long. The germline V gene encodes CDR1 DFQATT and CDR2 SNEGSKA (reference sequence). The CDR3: CSARIIGIPTDTQYF.

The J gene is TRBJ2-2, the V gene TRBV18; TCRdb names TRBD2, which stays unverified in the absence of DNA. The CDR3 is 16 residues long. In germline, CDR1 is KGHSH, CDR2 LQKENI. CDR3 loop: CASSPSLAGGTGELFF.

CDR3 in amino acids: CASSLGQVGLNTEAFF. This rearrangement joins TRBV5-1 to TRBJ1-1. Germline values: CDR1 SGHRS, CDR2 YFSETQ. CDR3 length: 16 residues.

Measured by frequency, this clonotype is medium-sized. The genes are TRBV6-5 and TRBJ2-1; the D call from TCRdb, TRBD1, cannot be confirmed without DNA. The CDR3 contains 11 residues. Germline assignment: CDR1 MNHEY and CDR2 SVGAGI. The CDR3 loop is CASIRGNEQFF.

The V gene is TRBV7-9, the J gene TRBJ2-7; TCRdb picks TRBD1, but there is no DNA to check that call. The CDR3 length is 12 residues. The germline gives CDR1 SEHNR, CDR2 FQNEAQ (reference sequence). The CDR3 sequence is CASSWDRDEQYF. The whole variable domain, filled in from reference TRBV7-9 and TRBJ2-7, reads DTGVSQNPRHKITKRGQNVTFRCDPISEHNRLYWYRQTLGQGPEFLTYFQNEAQLEKSRLLSDRFSAERPKGSFSTLEIQRTEQGDSAMYLCASSWDRDEQYFGPGTRLTVT.

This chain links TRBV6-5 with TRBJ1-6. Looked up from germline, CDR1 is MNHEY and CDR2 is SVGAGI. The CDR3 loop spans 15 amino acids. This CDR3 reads CASSEVGQSNSPLHF.

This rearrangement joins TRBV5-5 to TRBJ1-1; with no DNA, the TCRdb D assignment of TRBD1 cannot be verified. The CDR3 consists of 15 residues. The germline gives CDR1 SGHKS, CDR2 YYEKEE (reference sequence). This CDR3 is CASSAETGGTTEAFF.

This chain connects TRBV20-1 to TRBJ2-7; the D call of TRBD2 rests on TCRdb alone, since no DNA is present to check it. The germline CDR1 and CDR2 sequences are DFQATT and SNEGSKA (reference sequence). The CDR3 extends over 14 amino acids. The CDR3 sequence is CSASTSGRSYEQYF.

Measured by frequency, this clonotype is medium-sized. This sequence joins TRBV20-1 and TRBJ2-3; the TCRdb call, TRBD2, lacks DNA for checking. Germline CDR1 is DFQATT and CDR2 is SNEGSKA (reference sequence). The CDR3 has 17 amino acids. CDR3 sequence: CSANTGTSGGAGDTQYF.

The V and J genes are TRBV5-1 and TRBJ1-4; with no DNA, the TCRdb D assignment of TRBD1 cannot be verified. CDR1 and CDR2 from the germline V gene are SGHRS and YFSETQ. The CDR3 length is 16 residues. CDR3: CASSFGMSTTNEKLFF.

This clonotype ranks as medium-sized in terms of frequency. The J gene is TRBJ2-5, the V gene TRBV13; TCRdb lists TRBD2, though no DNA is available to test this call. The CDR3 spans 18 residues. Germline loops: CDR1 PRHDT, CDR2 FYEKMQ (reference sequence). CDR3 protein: CASSLSTITNVAGETQYF. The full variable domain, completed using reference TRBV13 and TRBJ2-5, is AAGVIQSPRHLIKEKRETATLKCYPIPRHDTVYWYQQGPGQDPQFLISFYEKMQSDKGSIPDRFSAQQFSDYHSELNMSSLELGDSALYFCASSLSTITNVAGETQYFGPGTRLLVL.

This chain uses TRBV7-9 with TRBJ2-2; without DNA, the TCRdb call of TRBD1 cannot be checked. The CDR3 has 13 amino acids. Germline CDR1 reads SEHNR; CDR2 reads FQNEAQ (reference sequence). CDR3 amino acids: CARSTGYTGELFF.

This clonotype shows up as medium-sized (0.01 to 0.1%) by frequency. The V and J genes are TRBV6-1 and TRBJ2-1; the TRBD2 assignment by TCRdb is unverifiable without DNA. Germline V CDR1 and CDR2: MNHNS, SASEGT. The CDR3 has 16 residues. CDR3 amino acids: CASSEQLSGSGGKQFF.

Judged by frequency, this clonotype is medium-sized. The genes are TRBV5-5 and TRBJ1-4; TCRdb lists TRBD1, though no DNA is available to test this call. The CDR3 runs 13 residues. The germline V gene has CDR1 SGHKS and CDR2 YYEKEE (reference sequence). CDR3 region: CASSLGQNEKLFF.

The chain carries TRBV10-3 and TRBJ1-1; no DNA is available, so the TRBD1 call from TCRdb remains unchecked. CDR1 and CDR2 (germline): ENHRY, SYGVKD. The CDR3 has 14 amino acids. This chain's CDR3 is CAISEGQRNTEAFF.